The 13 T cell receptor beta chains in this list originate from one sample, sequenced in a study of metastatic and nonmetastatic thyroid tumors. TCRdb re-called the PCR reads via MiXCR. The sample has tens of thousands of clones, roughly a fifth seen once. All patients were untreated before thyroid surgery. Material: blood. The receptors shown here come from a female donor with papillary thyroid cancer or a benign thyroid nodule (not recorded which). Some clones in this sample may be carry-over from other donors' samples.

CDR3 protein: CSAPGQGAYEQYF. The CDR3 nucleotides are TGCAGTGCACCGGGACAGGGAGCCTACGAGCAGTACTTC. J is TRBJ2-7 and V is TRBV20-1; 9 nucleotides align to TRBD1. Germline loops: CDR1 DFQATT, CDR2 SNEGSKA (reference sequence). The ends lost 6 bases at V and 2 bases at J; junction bases unmatched: 5. The CDR3 has 13 residues.

This clone was picked up many times. The chain joins TRBV3-1 to TRBJ1-1, with 11 nucleotides matching TRBD1. The CDR3 spans 16 residues. Germline V lookup: CDR1 LGHDT, CDR2 YNNKEL (reference sequence). After removal of 4 bases from V and 4 bases from J, the junction contained 8 bases not matched to a gene. The CDR3 DNA is TGTGCCAGCAGCCGGACAGGGGGCTCCTCGGGCACTGAAGCTTTCTTT. Translated: CASSRTGGSSGTEAFF. Looking up the rest from reference TRBV3-1 and TRBJ1-1 gives the full variable domain: DTAVSQTPKYLVTQMGNDKSIKCEQNLGHDTMYWYKQDSKKFLKIMFSYNNKELIINETVPNRFSPKSPDKAHLNLHINSLELGDSAVYFCASSRTGGSSGTEAFFGQGTRLTVV.

This clone is categorized as medium-sized. As DNA, the CDR3 is TGTGCCAGCAGTGACTCAGGAGCCGGGGAGCTGTTTTTT. Translation: CASSDSGAGELFF. This chain links TRBV6-4 with TRBJ2-2; D gene unclear. Germline V gene sequence: CDR1 MRHNA, CDR2 SNTAGT. The CDR3 is 13 amino acids. V lost 0 bases and J lost 6, with 5 bases in between.

This chain connects TRBV12-3 or TRBV12-4 to TRBJ2-1, with a weak D call TRBD2 (6 bases). The CDR3 consists of 12 residues. V lost 6 bases to trimming and J lost 9 bases, with 12 bases between them. The DNA of the CDR3 is TGTGCCAGCAGCCTGGGAGGATTTGAGCAGTTCTTC. Its protein is CASSLGGFEQFF.

Ten or more counts support this clone. The V and J genes are TRBV6-2 or TRBV6-3 and TRBJ1-5; D perhaps matches TRBD1 (5 bases). Trimming shortened V by 7 bases and J by 15 bases, and 19 bases separated the two germline ends. In germline, CDR1 is MNHEY, CDR2 SVGEGT. This CDR3 contains 12 residues. This CDR3 reads CASTRFPGRPHF. Here the CDR3 DNA reads TGTGCCAGCACCCGTTTTCCGGGACGGCCGCATTTT.

The chain couples TRBV18 to TRBJ1-1; D remains ambiguous. This CDR3 region has 14 residues. Per germline, CDR1 KGHSH and CDR2 LQKENI. V was trimmed by 1 base and J by 1 base, leaving 7 bases between them. In DNA, the CDR3 is TGTGCCAGCTCACCACAGGGCTCGAACACTGAAGCTTTCTTT. Translation: CASSPQGSNTEAFF.

This clone is medium-sized within its sample. This chain connects TRBV19 to TRBJ2-3; unclear D gene. This CDR3 contains 14 residues. V was pared by 2 bases and J by 0 bases, with 6 bases between. Germline CDR1 and CDR2: LNHDA and SQIVND (reference sequence). The CDR3 nucleotides are TGTGCCAGTAGTATAAGGCGGAGCACAGATACGCAGTATTTT. It encodes CASSIRRSTDTQYF.

This clone was seen at least ten times. The rearrangement links TRBV3-1 to TRBJ2-7; 8 nucleotides align to TRBD1. Losses at the gene ends were 4 bases for V and 4 bases for J; bases not matched to a gene: 6. The V gene's germline CDR1 is LGHDT and CDR2 YNNKEL (reference sequence). The CDR3 extends over 14 amino acids. The CDR3 reads CASSPGQGRYEQYF. In nucleotides, the CDR3 is TGTGCCAGCAGCCCCGGACAGGGTAGGTACGAGCAGTACTTC.

This clone was seen repeatedly, ten times or more. V is TRBV9 and J is TRBJ1-1, with D unclear. CDR3 length equals 12 residues. Germline CDR1 is SGDLS and CDR2 is YYNGEE. V lost 0 bases to trimming and J lost 4 bases, with 4 bases between them. The CDR3 coding sequence is TGTGCCAGCAGCGTAGGGGGCACTGAAGCTTTCTTT. Its protein is CASSVGGTEAFF.

The chain recombines TRBV12-3 or TRBV12-4 with TRBJ2-1; 11 bases match TRBD2. J lost 8 bases, V lost 6 bases, and 9 bases had no gene match. The CDR3 has 15 amino acids. Written as DNA, the CDR3 is TGTGCCAGCAGCCGTAGCGGGGGGGCCGGGGATGAGCAGTTCTTC. This encodes CASSRSGGAGDEQFF.

In this sample, this clone turned up a few times. This chain connects TRBV2 to TRBJ2-5; 10 bases fit TRBD1. This CDR3 comprises 15 residues. V shed 6 bases, J shed 4 bases, and the junction held 8 bases outside the gene matches. Germline CDR1 reads SNHLY; CDR2 reads FYNNEI. The CDR3 sequence is CASRVRQGARETQYF. The DNA for the CDR3 is TGTGCCAGCAGGGTTCGACAGGGGGCACGAGAGACCCAGTACTTC.

This clone appeared many times. CDR3 DNA sequence: TGTGCCAGCAGCCAGGGACAGGGGGGAAACCCTACGCAGTATTTT. Its protein product is CASSQGQGGNPTQYF. V and J are TRBV11-3 and TRBJ2-3; the match to TRBD1 covers 11 bases. V was clipped by 5 bases and J by 8 bases; unmatched bases: 9. This CDR3 spans 15 amino acids. Germline V lookup: CDR1 SGHNT, CDR2 YENEEA.

This clone was counted at least ten times. For the CDR3, the DNA is TGTGCCAGCAGCGTAGATGGCAGAGGGGCAGGGGGCACCTATGGCTACACCTTC. This sequence encodes CASSVDGRGAGGTYGYTF. The genes are TRBV9 and TRBJ1-2; 8 positions match TRBD1. V lost 0 bases, J lost 4 bases, and 14 bases stayed unmatched. This CDR3 has 18 amino acids. CDR1 and CDR2 (germline): SGDLS, YYNGEE.